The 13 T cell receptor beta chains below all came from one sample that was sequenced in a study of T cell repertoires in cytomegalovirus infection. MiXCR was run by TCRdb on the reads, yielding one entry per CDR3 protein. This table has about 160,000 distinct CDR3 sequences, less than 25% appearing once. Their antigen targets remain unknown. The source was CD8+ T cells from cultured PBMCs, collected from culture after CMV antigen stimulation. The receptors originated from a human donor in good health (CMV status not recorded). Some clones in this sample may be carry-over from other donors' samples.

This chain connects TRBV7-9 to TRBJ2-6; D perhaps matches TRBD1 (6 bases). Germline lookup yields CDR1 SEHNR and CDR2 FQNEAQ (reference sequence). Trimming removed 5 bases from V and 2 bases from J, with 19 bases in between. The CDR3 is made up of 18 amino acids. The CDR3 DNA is TGTGCCAGCAGCCCTACAGGGCCCGCGCTCCCTGGGGCCAACGTCCTGACTTTC. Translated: CASSPTGPALPGANVLTF.

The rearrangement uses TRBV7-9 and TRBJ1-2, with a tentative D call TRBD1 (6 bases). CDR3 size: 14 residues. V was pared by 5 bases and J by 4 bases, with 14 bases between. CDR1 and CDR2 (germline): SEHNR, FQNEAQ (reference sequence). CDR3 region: CASSGRQAGYGYTF. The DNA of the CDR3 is TGTGCCAGCAGCGGCCGACAGGCGGGCTATGGCTACACCTTC. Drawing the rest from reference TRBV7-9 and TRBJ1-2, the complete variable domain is DTGVSQNPRHKITKRGQNVTFRCDPISEHNRLYWYRQTLGQGPEFLTYFQNEAQLEKSRLLSDRFSAERPKGSFSTLEIQRTEQGDSAMYLCASSGRQAGYGYTFGSGTRLTVV.

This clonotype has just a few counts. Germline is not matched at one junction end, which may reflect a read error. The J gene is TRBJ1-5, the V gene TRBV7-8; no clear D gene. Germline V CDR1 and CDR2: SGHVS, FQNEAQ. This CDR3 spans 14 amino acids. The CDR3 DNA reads TGTGCCAGCAGCTTGCCAACTGGCAAACAGCCCCAGCATTTT. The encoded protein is CASSLPTGKQPQHF.

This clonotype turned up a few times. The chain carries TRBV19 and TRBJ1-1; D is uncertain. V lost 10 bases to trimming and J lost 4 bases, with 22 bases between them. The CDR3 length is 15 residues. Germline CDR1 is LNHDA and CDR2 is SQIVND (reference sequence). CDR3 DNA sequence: TGTGCCACCGAGCAAGACCGAATGCCGGTCACTGAAGCTTTCTTT. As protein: CATEQDRMPVTEAFF.

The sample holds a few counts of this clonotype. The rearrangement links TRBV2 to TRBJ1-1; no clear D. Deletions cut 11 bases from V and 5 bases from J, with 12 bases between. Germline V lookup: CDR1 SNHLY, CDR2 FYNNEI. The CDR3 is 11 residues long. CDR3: CAPRGRTEAFF. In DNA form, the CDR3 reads TGTGCCCCCCGAGGGAGGACTGAAGCTTTCTTT.

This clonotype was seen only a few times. CDR3 sequence: CASSLLLAGVYNEQFF. The CDR3 nucleotides read TGTGCCAGCAGCCTATTACTAGCGGGGGTGTACAATGAGCAGTTCTTC. The J gene is TRBJ2-1, the V gene TRBV7-2; TRBD2 aligns across 11 bases. The germline V gene encodes CDR1 SGHTA and CDR2 FQGNSA. With V trimmed by 5 bases and J by 4 bases, 7 bases remained unmatched. The CDR3 is made up of 16 amino acids.

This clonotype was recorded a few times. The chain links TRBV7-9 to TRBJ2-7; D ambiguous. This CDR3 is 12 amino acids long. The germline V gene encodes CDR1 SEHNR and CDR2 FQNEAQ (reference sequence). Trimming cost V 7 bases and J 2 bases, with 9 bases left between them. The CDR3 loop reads CASTFETYEQYF. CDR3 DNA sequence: TGTGCCAGCACCTTCGAAACCTACGAGCAGTACTTC.

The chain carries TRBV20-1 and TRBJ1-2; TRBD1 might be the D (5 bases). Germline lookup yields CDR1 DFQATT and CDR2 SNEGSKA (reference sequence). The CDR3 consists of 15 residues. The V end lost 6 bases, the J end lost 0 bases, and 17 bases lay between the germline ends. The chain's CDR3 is CSALTAHATNYGYTF. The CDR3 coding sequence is TGCAGTGCGTTGACAGCTCACGCTACTAACTATGGCTACACCTTC.

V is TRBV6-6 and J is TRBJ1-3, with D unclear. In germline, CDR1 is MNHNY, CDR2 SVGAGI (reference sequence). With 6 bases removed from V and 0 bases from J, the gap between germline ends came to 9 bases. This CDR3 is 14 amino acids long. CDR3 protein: CASSYSVSGNTIYF. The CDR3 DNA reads TGTGCCAGCAGCTATTCAGTCTCTGGAAACACCATATATTTT.

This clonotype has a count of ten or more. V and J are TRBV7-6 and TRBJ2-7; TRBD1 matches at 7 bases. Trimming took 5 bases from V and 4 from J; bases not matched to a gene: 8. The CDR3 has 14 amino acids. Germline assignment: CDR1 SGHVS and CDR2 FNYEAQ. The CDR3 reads CASSPGQAGYEQYF. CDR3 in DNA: TGTGCCAGCAGCCCCGGACAGGCAGGGTACGAGCAGTACTTC.

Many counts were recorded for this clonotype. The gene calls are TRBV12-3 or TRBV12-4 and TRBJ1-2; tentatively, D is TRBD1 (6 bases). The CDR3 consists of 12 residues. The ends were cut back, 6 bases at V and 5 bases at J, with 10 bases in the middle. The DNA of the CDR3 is TGTGCCAGCAGCCCCGGACAGTATGGCTACACCTTC. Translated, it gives CASSPGQYGYTF.

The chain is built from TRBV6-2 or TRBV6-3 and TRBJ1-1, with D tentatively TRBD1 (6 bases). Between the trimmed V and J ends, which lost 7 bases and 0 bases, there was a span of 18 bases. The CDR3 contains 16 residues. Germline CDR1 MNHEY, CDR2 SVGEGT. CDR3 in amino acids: CASTQLPTGLNTEAFF. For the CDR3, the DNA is TGTGCCAGCACCCAGCTTCCGACAGGCTTGAACACTGAAGCTTTCTTT.

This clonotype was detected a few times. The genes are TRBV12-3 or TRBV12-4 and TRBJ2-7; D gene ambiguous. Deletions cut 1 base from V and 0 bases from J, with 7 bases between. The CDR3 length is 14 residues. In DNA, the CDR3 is TGTGCCAGCAGTTTAGAGCTGGTCTCCTACGAGCAGTACTTC. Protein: CASSLELVSYEQYF.